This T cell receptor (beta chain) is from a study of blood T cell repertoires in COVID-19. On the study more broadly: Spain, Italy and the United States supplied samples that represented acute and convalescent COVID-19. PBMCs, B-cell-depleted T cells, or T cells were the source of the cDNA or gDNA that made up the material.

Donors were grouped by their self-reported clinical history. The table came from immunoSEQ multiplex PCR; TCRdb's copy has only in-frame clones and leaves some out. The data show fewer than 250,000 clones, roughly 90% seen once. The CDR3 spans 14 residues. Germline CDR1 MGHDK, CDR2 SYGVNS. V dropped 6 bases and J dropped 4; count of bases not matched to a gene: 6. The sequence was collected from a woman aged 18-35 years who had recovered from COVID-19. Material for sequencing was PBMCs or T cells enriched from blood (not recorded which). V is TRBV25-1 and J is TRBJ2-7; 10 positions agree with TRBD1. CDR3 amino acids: CASSLTGQGYEQYF. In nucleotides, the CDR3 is TGTGCCAGCAGCCTCACGGGACAGGGGTACGAGCAGTACTTC.